The rows below give T cell receptor beta chains drawn from one sample of a study of beta chain features in type 1 diabetes. Produced via immunoSEQ multiplex PCR; TCRdb's table is partial and in-frame only. The sample shows some 240,000 clones, 16% of them seen only once. Source material: naive CD4+ T cells from blood. These receptors came from a young man with type 1 diabetes. Each CDR3 is given with its conserved first and last residue. D genes are given only for firm matches. Clone size is not always given. Where it is, it says once, few, many or a class for expanded clones.

TRBJ2-2 | TRBV25-1 | NA | few | TGTGCCAGCAGTGAATATGCGGGATTTACCGGGGAGCTGTTTTTT | CASSEYAGFTGELFF
TRBJ2-2 | TRBV29-1 | NA | NA | TGCAGCGTTGAAGAAGTGAGTGGAAAGCGGAACACCGGGGAGCTGTTTTTT | CSVEEVSGKRNTGELFF
TRBJ2-3 | TRBV9 | NA | few | TGTGCCAGCAGCGTAGGGGCCACAGATACGCAGTATTTT | CASSVGATDTQYF
TRBJ1-2 | TRBV29-1 | NA | NA | TGCAGCGTTCCGGGACCGAAAAACTATGGCTACACCTTC | CSVPGPKNYGYTF
TRBJ2-7 | TRBV28 | NA | NA | TGTGCCAGCAGACCCGGACAGTCCTACGAGCAGTACTTC | CASRPGQSYEQYF
TRBJ2-7 | TRBV10-3 | TRBD1 | few | TGTGCCATCGGAGGACAGGGAGCCTACGAGCAGTACTTC | CAIGGQGAYEQYF
TRBJ1-2 | TRBV9 | NA | NA | TGTGCCAGCAGCGTAGCTGAAGCGGGGATCGGTGGCTACACCTTC | CASSVAEAGIGGYTF
TRBJ2-5 | TRBV27 | TRBD1 | NA | TGTGCCAGCAGCCGTCGTACAGGGGGCGAGACCCAGTACTTC | CASSRRTGGETQYF
TRBJ2-3 | TRBV29-1 | NA | few | TGCAGCGTCGAAAAAAAACGGGATGTCGCAGATACGCAGTATTTT | CSVEKKRDVADTQYF
TRBJ1-2 | TRBV9 | TRBD1 | once | TGTGCCAGCAGCCTCGGACAGGGTATGGGTGGCTACACCTTC | CASSLGQGMGGYTF
TRBJ2-1 | TRBV5-1 | NA | few | TGCGCCAGCAGCTTGGCGGGAGTCAATGAGCAGTTCTTC | CASSLAGVNEQFF
TRBJ2-1 | TRBV25-1 | TRBD2 | few | TGTGCCAGTGGGAGGGCTCCGGGACTAGCGGTAAACAATGAGCAGTTCTTC | CASGRAPGLAVNNEQFF
TRBJ2-7 | TRBV29-1 | NA | few | TGCAGCGTGGGGAGCTACGAGCAGTACTTC | CSVGSYEQYF
TRBJ1-2 | TRBV27 | NA | NA | TGTGCCAGCAGCCGGGGGTCAAACCACGGCTATGGCTACACCTTC | CASSRGSNHGYGYTF
TRBJ2-3 | TRBV7-9 | NA | NA | TGTGCCAGCGGCCTTGTGGATACGCAGTATTTT | CASGLVDTQYF
TRBJ2-3 | TRBV29-1 | NA | NA | TGCAGCTCTCAGGCACCGGGAGAAGGAATTTGGGCAGATACGCAGTATTTT | CSSQAPGEGIWADTQYF
TRBJ2-1 | TRBV7-2 | TRBD1 | NA | TGTGCCAGCAGCCCCCGGGACAGGGCGGATGAGCAGTTCTTC | CASSPRDRADEQFF
TRBJ2-5 | TRBV2 | NA | few | TGTGCCAGCAGTACGGCAGAACAAGAGACCCAGTACTTC | CASSTAEQETQYF
TRBJ1-2 | TRBV30 | NA | NA | TGTGCCTGGAGTTCAGGGGACCCTGCCATCTATGGCTACACCTTC | CAWSSGDPAIYGYTF
TRBJ1-2 | TRBV23-1 | NA | NA | TGCGCCAGCAGTTCCCGGACCCGGACAGTACCTAACAGGAACTATGGCTACACCTTC | CASSSRTRTVPNRNYGYTF
TRBJ2-1 | TRBV9 | NA | few | TGTGCCAGCAGCGTAGCCTCCGTCAACAATGAGCAGTTCTTC | CASSVASVNNEQFF
TRBJ2-1 | TRBV7-2 | NA | NA | TGTGCCAGCCGACAGGCGAATGAGCAGTTCTTC | CASRQANEQFF
TRBJ2-7 | TRBV20-1 | NA | few | TGCAGTGCTAGTGCCTACGAGCAGTACTTC | CSASAYEQYF
TRBJ1-5 | TRBV19 | NA | NA | TGTGCCAGCTCAACAGGGTGGGGCAATCAGCCCCAGCATTTT | CASSTGWGNQPQHF
TRBJ1-1 | TRBV7-9 | NA | few | TGTGCCAGCAGCGCAAGTAGGGACGGTGAAGCTTTCTTT | CASSASRDGEAFF
TRBJ1-1 | TRBV18 | NA | few | TGTGCCAGCTCACCCCAAGACCTATCGAACACTGAAGCTTTCTTT | CASSPQDLSNTEAFF
TRBJ2-1 | TRBV7-8 | NA | NA | TGTGCCAGCAGCTTAAGGCGGGCCGGCAATGAGCAGTTCTTC | CASSLRRAGNEQFF
TRBJ2-1 | TRBV7-2 | NA | NA | TGTGCCAGCAGCAGAGCAGGGGCCGGGGTCGATGAGCAGTTCTTC | CASSRAGAGVDEQFF
TRBJ1-1 | TRBV5-1 | NA | NA | TGCGCCAGCAGCTTGCAGTTGAACACTGAAGCTTTCTTT | CASSLQLNTEAFF
TRBJ2-1 | TRBV29-1 | NA | few | TGCAGCGTTGATGCGGGGACCAATGAGCAGTTCTTC | CSVDAGTNEQFF
TRBJ1-2 | TRBV29-1 | NA | few | TGCAGCGTTGACGTGTACTATGGCTACACCTTC | CSVDVYYGYTF
TRBJ2-7 | TRBV9 | NA | few | TGTGCCAGCAGCGTAGGCGAAGTATTCTACGAGCAGTACTTC | CASSVGEVFYEQYF
TRBJ2-3 | TRBV6-6 | NA | few | TGTGCCAGCAGTTATCAGGGAACCACAGATACGCAGTATTTT | CASSYQGTTDTQYF
TRBJ1-5 | TRBV29-1 | TRBD1 | few | TGCAGCGCCCGGGACAGGGATAATCAGCCCCAGCATTTT | CSARDRDNQPQHF
TRBJ2-1 | TRBV19 | TRBD2 | few | TGTGCCAGTAGTACTACTAGCGGAGCATACAATGAGCAGTTCTTC | CASSTTSGAYNEQFF
TRBJ2-7 | TRBV7-2 | TRBD2 | NA | TGTGCCAGCAGCTCCGGACCTTTGGCTAGCGGGAGTGGGCAGTACTTC | CASSSGPLASGSGQYF
TRBJ2-2 | TRBV9 | NA | NA | TGTGCCAGCAGCGTAGCGCCCAGGGGAACCGGGGAGCTGTTTTTT | CASSVAPRGTGELFF
TRBJ2-5 | TRBV27 | TRBD2 | few | TGTGCCAGCAGCGAGTCCTTAATTAGAGCGGGAGGGCAAGAGACCCAGTACTTC | CASSESLIRAGGQETQYF
TRBJ2-5 | TRBV14 | NA | NA | TGTGCCAGCAGCCCCCCAGGGAGAGAGACCCAGTACTTC | CASSPPGRETQYF
TRBJ2-7 | TRBV29-1 | TRBD2 | few | TGCAGCGTTGAACTAGCGGGACGTAAGTACGAGCAGTACTTC | CSVELAGRKYEQYF
TRBJ2-7 | TRBV29-1 | TRBD1 | few | TGCAGCGCCTACAGGGGCTCCTCCTACGAGCAGTACTTC | CSAYRGSSYEQYF
TRBJ2-3 | TRBV7-2 | NA | NA | TGTGCCAGCAGCTTGGACGGAAGCACAGATACGCAGTATTTT | CASSLDGSTDTQYF
TRBJ2-2 | TRBV28 | NA | NA | TGTGCCAGCAGAAGACAGGATAACACCGGGGAGCTGTTTTTT | CASRRQDNTGELFF
TRBJ2-1 | TRBV5-1 | TRBD2 | few | TGCGCCAGCAGCCGAGAAGGACTAGCGGGAGAGCAGTTCTTC | CASSREGLAGEQFF
TRBJ2-5 | TRBV7-2 | NA | NA | TGTGCCAGCAGTTTTAACCAGGACGGGGCCCAGTACTTC | CASSFNQDGAQYF
TRBJ2-1 | TRBV9 | TRBD2 | NA | TGTGCCAGCAGCAAACTAGCGAACTCCTACAATGAGCAGTTCTTC | CASSKLANSYNEQFF
TRBJ1-1 | TRBV9 | NA | few | TGTGCCAGCAGCAAAGCACAAGAGACCGCGGGGGCTTTCTTT | CASSKAQETAGAFF
TRBJ2-3 | TRBV29-1 | NA | few | TGCAGCGTTGAGTCGGCCATACGCACAGATACGCAGTATTTT | CSVESAIRTDTQYF
TRBJ2-1 | TRBV28 | NA | NA | TGTGCCAGCACCTTCACGTGGAATGAGCAGTTCTTC | CASTFTWNEQFF
TRBJ2-3 | TRBV27 | TRBD1 | NA | TGTGCCAGCCAGAGACAGGGTACAGATACGCAGTATTTT | CASQRQGTDTQYF
TRBJ2-4 | TRBV7-2 | NA | NA | TGTGCCAGCAGCTTAGAATGGGCGGACATTCAGTACTTC | CASSLEWADIQYF
TRBJ2-5 | TRBV29-1 | TRBD1 | few | TGCAGCGTTGTGAGGACAGGGAGAGAGACCCAGTACTTC | CSVVRTGRETQYF
TRBJ2-5 | TRBV4-2 | NA | few | TGTGCCAGCAGCACAGACCGTTCTGGAGCCCAGTACTTC | CASSTDRSGAQYF
TRBJ1-4 | TRBV25-1 | NA | NA | TGTGCCAGCAGTCGGCCCGGCGGGAATGAAAAACTGTTTTTT | CASSRPGGNEKLFF